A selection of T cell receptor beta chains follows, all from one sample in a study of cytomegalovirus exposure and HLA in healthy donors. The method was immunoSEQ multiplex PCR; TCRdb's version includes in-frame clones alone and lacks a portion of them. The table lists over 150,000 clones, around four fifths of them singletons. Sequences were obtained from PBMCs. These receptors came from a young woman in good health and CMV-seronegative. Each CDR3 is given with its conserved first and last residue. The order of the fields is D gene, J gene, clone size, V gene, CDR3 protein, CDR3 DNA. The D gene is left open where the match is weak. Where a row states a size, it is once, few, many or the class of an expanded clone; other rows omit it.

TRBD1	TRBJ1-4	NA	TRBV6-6	CATLPRDSFNEKLFF	TGTGCCACCCTACCGAGGGACAGCTTTAATGAAAAACTGTTTTTT
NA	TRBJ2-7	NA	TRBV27	CASSPKRLYEQYF	TGTGCCAGCAGTCCTAAGAGGTTATACGAGCAGTACTTC
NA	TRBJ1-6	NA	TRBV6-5	CASGEQVSPLHF	TGTGCCAGCGGTGAACAGGTTTCACCCCTCCACTTT
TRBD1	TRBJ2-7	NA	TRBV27	CASSVRTGYEQYF	TGTGCCAGCAGTGTCCGGACAGGCTACGAGCAGTACTTC
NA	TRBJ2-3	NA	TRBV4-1	CASSQDPLQGSQYF	TGCGCCAGCAGCCAAGATCCTCTCCAGGGGTCGCAGTATTTT
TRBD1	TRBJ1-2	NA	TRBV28	CASSAGTGGYTF	TGTGCCAGCAGTGCAGGGACAGGTGGCTACACCTTC
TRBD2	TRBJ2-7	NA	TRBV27	CASSSAGGLHWSYEQYF	TGTGCCAGCAGTTCAGCGGGAGGGCTACATTGGTCCTACGAGCAGTACTTC
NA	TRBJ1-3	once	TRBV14	CASSRQQRGGRSGNTIYF	TGTGCCAGCAGCCGACAACAGCGAGGAGGACGCTCTGGAAACACCATATATTTT
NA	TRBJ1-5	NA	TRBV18	CASSPQGDQPQHF	TGTGCCAGCTCACCACAAGGGGATCAGCCCCAGCATTTT
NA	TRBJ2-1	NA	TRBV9	CASSVGSGGRGNEQFF	TGTGCCAGCAGCGTAGGCAGCGGCGGACGGGGGAATGAGCAGTTCTTC
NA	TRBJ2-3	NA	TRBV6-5	CASRDTGTDTQYF	TGTGCCAGCAGGGATACAGGCACAGATACGCAGTATTTT
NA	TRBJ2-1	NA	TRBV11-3	CASSLYRDGAEQFF	TGTGCCAGCAGCCTTTACAGGGACGGCGCTGAGCAGTTCTTC
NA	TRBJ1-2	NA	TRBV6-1	CASSEGVGTGPIYGYTF	TGTGCCAGCAGTGAAGGGGTAGGAACAGGGCCCATCTATGGCTACACCTTC
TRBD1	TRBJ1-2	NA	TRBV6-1	CASSDGAGGSYGYTF	TGTGCCAGCAGTGACGGGGCAGGGGGGAGCTATGGCTACACCTTC
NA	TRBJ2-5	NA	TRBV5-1	CASIRTGQETQYF	TGCGCCAGCATCAGAACAGGTCAAGAGACCCAGTACTTC
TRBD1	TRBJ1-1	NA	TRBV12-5	CASGLATNRDRNTEAFF	TGTGCTAGTGGTTTGGCCACTAACCGGGACAGAAACACTGAAGCTTTCTTT
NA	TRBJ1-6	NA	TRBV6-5	CASSGSRVNSPLHF	TGTGCCAGCAGTGGTAGCAGGGTTAATTCACCCCTCCACTTT
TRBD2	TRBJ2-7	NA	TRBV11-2	CASSLLGGGSEQYF	TGTGCCAGCAGCTTGCTTGGCGGGGGGAGCGAGCAGTACTTC
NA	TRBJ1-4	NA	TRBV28	CASSSGWRGEKLFF	TGTGCCAGCAGCTCAGGGTGGAGGGGTGAAAAACTGTTTTTT
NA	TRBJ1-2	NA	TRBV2	CASRFVGDLWLSTF	TGTGCCAGCAGATTTGTGGGGGACTTATGGTTGTCCACCTTC
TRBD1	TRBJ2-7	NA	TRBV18	CASLPGTGGYEQYF	TGTGCCAGCTTACCCGGGACAGGGGGCTACGAGCAGTACTTC
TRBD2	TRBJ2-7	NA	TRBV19	CASRDPSGLNKEYF	TGTGCCAGTCGGGATCCTAGCGGACTAAACAAGGAGTACTTC